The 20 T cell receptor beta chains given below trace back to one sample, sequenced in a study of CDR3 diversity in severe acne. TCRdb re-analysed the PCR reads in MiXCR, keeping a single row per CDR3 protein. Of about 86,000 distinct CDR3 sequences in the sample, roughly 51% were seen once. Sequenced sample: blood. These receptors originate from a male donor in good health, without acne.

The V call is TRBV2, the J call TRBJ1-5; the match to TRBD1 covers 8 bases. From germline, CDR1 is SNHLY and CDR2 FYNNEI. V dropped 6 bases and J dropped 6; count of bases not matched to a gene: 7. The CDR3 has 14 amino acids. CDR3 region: CASRDSGGGQPQHF. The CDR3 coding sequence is TGTGCCAGCAGGGACTCAGGGGGCGGTCAGCCCCAGCATTTT.

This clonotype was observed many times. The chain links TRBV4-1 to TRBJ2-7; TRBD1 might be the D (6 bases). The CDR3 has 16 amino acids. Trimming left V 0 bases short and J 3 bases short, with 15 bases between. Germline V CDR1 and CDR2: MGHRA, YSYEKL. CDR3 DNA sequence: TGCGCCAGCAGCCAAGAACTATGGACAGCATTCTACGAGCAGTACTTC. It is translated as CASSQELWTAFYEQYF.

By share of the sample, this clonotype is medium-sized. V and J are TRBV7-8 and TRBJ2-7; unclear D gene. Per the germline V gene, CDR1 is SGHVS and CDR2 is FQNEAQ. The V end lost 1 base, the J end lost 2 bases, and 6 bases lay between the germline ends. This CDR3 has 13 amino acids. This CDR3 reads CASSLVGTYEQYF. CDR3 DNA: TGTGCCAGCAGCTTAGTAGGGACCTACGAGCAGTACTTC.

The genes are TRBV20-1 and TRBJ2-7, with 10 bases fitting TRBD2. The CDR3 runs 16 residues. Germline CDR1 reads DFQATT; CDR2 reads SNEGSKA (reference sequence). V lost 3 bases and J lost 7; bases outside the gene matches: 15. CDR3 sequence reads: CSARGTSGNHAWEQYF. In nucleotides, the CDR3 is TGCAGTGCTAGGGGAACTAGCGGGAACCATGCTTGGGAGCAGTACTTC.

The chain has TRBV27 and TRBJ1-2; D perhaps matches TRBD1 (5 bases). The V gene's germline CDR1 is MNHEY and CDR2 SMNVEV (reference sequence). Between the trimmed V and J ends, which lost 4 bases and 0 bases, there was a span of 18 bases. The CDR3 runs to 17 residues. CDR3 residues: CASSSLVRRGTNYGYTF. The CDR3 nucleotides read TGTGCCAGCAGTTCGCTCGTCCGCCGGGGGACTAACTATGGCTACACCTTC.

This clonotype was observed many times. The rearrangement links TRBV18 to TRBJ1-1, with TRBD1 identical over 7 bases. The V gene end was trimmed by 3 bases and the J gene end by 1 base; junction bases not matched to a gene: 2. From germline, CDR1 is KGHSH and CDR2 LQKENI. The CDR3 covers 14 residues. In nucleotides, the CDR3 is TGTGCCAGCTCACCCAGACAGGGGAACACTGAAGCTTTCTTT. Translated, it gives CASSPRQGNTEAFF.

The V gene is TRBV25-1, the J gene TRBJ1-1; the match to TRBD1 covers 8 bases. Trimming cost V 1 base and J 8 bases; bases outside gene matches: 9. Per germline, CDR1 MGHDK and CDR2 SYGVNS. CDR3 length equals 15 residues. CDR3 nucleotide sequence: TGTGCCAGCAGTGAATTAGTGACAGGGGATTCCGAAGCTTTCTTT. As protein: CASSELVTGDSEAFF.

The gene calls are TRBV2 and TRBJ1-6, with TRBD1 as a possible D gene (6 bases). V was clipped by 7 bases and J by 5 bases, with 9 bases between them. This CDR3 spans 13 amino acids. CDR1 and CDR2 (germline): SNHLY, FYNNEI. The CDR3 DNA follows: TGTGCCAGCATGCGGACAGATAATTCACCCCTCCACTTT. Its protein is CASMRTDNSPLHF. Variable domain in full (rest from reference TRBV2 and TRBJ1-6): EPEVTQTPSHQVTQMGQEVILRCVPISNHLYFYWYRQILGQKVEFLVSFYNNEISEKSEIFDDQFSVERPDGSNFTLKIRSTKLEDSAMYFCASMRTDNSPLHFGNGTRLTVT.

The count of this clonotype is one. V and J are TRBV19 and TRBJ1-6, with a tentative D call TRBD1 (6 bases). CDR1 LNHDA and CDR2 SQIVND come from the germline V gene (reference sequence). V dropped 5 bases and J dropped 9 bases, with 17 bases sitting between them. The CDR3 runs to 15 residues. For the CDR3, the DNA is TGTGCCAGTAGTCCAGCAGGGGTAGGGATTTCACCCCTCCACTTT. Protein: CASSPAGVGISPLHF.

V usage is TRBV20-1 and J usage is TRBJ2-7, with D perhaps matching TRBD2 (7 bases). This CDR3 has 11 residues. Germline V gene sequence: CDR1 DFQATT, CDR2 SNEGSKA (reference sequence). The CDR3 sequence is CSSGGGYEQYF. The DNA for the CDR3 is TGCAGCTCGGGGGGCGGGTACGAGCAGTACTTC.

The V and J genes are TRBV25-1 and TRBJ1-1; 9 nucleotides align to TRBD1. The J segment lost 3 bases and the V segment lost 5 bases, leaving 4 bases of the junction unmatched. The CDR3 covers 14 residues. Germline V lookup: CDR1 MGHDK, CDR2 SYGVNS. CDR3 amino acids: CASSRTGVHTEAFF. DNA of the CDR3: TGTGCCAGCAGTCGGACAGGGGTGCACACTGAAGCTTTCTTT. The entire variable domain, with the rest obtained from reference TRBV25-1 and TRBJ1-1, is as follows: EADIYQTPRYLVIGTGKKITLECSQTMGHDKMYWYQQDPGMELHLIHYSYGVNSTEKGDLSSESTVSRIRTEHFPLTLESARPSHTSQYLCASSRTGVHTEAFFGQGTRLTVV.

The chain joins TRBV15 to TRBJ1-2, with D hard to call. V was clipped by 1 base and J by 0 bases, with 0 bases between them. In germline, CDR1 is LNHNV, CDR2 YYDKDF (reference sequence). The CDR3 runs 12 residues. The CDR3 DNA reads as TGTGCCACCAGCAGAGCTAACTATGGCTACACCTTC. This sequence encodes CATSRANYGYTF.

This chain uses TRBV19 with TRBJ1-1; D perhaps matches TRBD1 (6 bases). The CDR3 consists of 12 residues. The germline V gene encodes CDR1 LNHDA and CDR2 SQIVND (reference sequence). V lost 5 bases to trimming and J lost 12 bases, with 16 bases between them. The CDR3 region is CASSSLGGVSFF. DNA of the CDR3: TGTGCCAGTAGTTCACTCGGGGGCGTGTCTTTCTTT.

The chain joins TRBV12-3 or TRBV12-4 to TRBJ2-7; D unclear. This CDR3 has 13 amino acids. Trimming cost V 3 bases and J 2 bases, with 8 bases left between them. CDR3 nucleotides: TGTGCCAGCAGTTTGAGCCCAACCTACGAGCAGTACTTC. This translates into CASSLSPTYEQYF.

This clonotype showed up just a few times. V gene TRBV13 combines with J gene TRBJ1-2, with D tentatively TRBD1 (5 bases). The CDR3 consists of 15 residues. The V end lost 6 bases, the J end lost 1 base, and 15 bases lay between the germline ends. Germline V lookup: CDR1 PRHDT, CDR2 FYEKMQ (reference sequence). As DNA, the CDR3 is TGTGCCAGCAGAGGAGGAGGGGCGCTTAACTATGGCTACACCTTC. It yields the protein CASRGGGALNYGYTF.

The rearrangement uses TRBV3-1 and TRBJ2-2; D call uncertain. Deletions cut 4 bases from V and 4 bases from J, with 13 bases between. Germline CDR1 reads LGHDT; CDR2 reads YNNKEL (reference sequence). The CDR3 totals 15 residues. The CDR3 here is CASSRIIRSTGELFF. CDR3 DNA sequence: TGTGCCAGCAGCCGTATAATACGGTCCACCGGGGAGCTGTTTTTT.

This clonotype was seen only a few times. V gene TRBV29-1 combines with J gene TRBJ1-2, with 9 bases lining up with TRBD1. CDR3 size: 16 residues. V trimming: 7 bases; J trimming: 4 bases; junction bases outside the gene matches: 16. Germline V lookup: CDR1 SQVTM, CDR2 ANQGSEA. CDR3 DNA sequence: TGCAGCGCCCATGTCCAGGGATCACAGGGGGCCTATGGCTACACCTTC. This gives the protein CSAHVQGSQGAYGYTF.

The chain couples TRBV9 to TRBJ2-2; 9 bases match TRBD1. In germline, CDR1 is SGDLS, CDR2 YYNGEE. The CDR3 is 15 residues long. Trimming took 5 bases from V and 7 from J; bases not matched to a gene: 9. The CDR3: CASRKQGALFGELFF. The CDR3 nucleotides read TGTGCCAGCAGAAAACAGGGGGCCTTGTTCGGGGAGCTGTTTTTT. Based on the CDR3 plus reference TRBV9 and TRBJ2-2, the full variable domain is DSGVTQTPKHLITATGQRVTLRCSPRSGDLSVYWYQQSLDQGLQFLIQYYNGEERAKGNILERFSAQQFPDLHSELNLSSLELGDSALYFCASRKQGALFGELFFGEGSRLTVL.

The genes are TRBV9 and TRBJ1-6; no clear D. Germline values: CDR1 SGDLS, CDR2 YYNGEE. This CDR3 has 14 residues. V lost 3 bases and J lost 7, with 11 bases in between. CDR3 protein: CASSEWTGNSPLHF. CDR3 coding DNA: TGTGCCAGCAGCGAGTGGACGGGAAATTCACCCCTCCACTTT. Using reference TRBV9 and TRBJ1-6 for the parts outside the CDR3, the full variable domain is DSGVTQTPKHLITATGQRVTLRCSPRSGDLSVYWYQQSLDQGLQFLIQYYNGEERAKGNILERFSAQQFPDLHSELNLSSLELGDSALYFCASSEWTGNSPLHFGNGTRLTVT.

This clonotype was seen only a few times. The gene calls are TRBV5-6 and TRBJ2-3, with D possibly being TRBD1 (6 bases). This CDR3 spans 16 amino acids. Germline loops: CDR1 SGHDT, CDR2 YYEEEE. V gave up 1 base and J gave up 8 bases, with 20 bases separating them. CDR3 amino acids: CASSLIRGYLNGTQYF. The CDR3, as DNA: TGTGCCAGCAGCTTGATCAGGGGATATTTGAATGGTACGCAGTATTTT.